This TCR beta chain was captured in a study of beta chain features in type 1 diabetes. Study-wide results and caveats: Patients and controls would share equally any PCR tilt toward shorter templates. Junctions at VDJ sites from type 1 diabetes patients had fewer insertions and more deletions.

Reverse transcribing all isolated RNA meant expressed TCRB transcripts were sequenced. Produced via immunoSEQ multiplex PCR; TCRdb's table is partial and in-frame only. The sample includes 200,000 to 250,000 clones, about 71% seen only once; the top ten take about 0.051%. This clone has only a few counts. Its antigen is unknown. The clonotype was recovered from a man aged 25 to 40 in good health. Sequencing used naive CD4+ T cells from blood.

In DNA form, the CDR3 reads TGCAGCGTTGCGAGTTCTTCGGGAGAGACCCAGTACTTC. Amino acids: CSVASSSGETQYF. This sequence joins TRBV29-1 and TRBJ2-5, with D unclear. CDR1 is SQVTM and CDR2 is ANQGSEA in the germline V gene. This CDR3 spans 13 amino acids. V lost 4 bases, J lost 4 bases, and 13 bases lay in between.